The 26 T cell receptor beta chains listed next were all sequenced from one sample in a study of cytomegalovirus exposure and HLA in healthy donors. PCR employed 60 Vbeta and 13 Jbeta primers. The assay was immunoSEQ multiplex PCR, and TCRdb's table has in-frame clones only and misses some. The table records more than 25,000 clones, about 60% of them present only once. The sequenced material came from PBMCs. Every receptor here comes from a male donor in good health and CMV-seropositive.

V is TRBV5-1 and J is TRBJ2-7, with 7 bases lining up with TRBD1. The CDR3 is 14 residues long. The J segment lost 2 bases and the V segment lost 0 bases, leaving 2 bases of the junction unmatched. The germline V gene encodes CDR1 SGHRS and CDR2 YFSETQ. CDR3 region: CASSLGQGPYEQYF. CDR3 in DNA: TGCGCCAGCAGCTTGGGACAGGGTCCCTACGAGCAGTACTTC.

The chain recombines TRBV7-6 with TRBJ2-7; D is possibly TRBD1 (6 bases). Between the trimmed V and J ends, which lost 0 bases and 2 bases, there was a span of 14 bases. The CDR3 consists of 16 residues. Per the germline V gene, CDR1 is SGHVS and CDR2 is FNYEAQ. CDR3 sequence: CASSLAQVGGPYEQYF. The DNA for the CDR3 is TGTGCCAGCAGCTTAGCCCAGGTAGGGGGTCCCTACGAGCAGTACTTC.

This chain links TRBV19 with TRBJ1-5, with D possibly TRBD1 on 5 matching bases. Trimming took 6 bases from V and 0 from J, leaving 15 bases between them. The CDR3 has 16 residues. Germline V CDR1 and CDR2: LNHDA, SQIVND (reference sequence). In DNA, the CDR3 is TGTGCCAGTAGCCCCCGGGGGGTCAATAGCAATCAGCCCCAGCATTTT. Translating gives CASSPRGVNSNQPQHF.

V usage is TRBV6-1 and J usage is TRBJ2-1; D might be TRBD2 (7 bases). CDR1 is MNHNS and CDR2 is SASEGT in the germline V gene. Trimming cost V 1 base and J 8 bases, with 15 bases left between them. The CDR3 length is 15 residues. Written as DNA, the CDR3 is TGTGCCAGCAGTGAAGTGGGACACCGGGGGGATGAGCAGTTCTTC. Protein product: CASSEVGHRGDEQFF.

The J gene is TRBJ2-5, the V gene TRBV19; D is possibly TRBD2 (5 bases). Trimming removed 7 bases from V and 4 bases from J, with 16 bases in between. CDR1 LNHDA and CDR2 SQIVND come from the germline V gene (reference sequence). The CDR3 runs to 14 residues. This CDR3 is CASKAGRFGETQYF. In DNA, the CDR3 is TGTGCCAGTAAGGCGGGCAGGTTTGGAGAGACCCAGTACTTC.

The rearrangement joins TRBV7-9 to TRBJ1-3; D not certain. V lost 7 bases to trimming and J lost 10 bases, with 14 bases between them. The CDR3 totals 12 residues. CDR1 is SEHNR, CDR2 FQNEAQ, per germline (reference sequence). Here the CDR3 DNA reads TGTGCCAGCACCCGCACTATGGATACCATATATTTT. Protein: CASTRTMDTIYF.

This clone was detected only a few times. The J gene is TRBJ2-5, the V gene TRBV28, with 8 bases lining up with TRBD2. The J call is uncertain, as TRBJ2-7 better fits the DNA end. The CDR3 spans 14 residues. Germline V CDR1 and CDR2: MDHEN, SYDVKM. The CDR3, as DNA: TGTGCCAGCAGTCTGAGCGGGGGATCCTACGAGCAGTACTTC. Its protein product is CASSLSGGSYEQYF.

The V call is TRBV9, the J call TRBJ2-5, with 7 bases identical to TRBD1. The J call may be incorrect, as the DNA end agrees better with TRBJ2-7. Germline V gives CDR1 SGDLS, CDR2 YYNGEE. CDR3 size: 15 residues. CDR3 region: CASSVSEGQLYEQYF. CDR3 DNA sequence: TGTGCCAGCAGCGTTTCCGAGGGACAGCTCTACGAGCAGTACTTC.

This clone was counted a single time. This chain uses TRBV7-9 with TRBJ1-2; 7 bases agree with TRBD1. This CDR3 comprises 16 residues. The germline V gene encodes CDR1 SEHNR and CDR2 FQNEAQ (reference sequence). With 1 base clipped from V and 4 bases from J, the junction kept 9 bases outside the gene matches. CDR3 DNA sequence: TGTGCCAGCAGCTTAGGGGGGACAGAAGCTTTCTATGGCTACACCTTC. Translation: CASSLGGTEAFYGYTF.

The chain recombines TRBV19 with TRBJ2-7; 9 bases map to TRBD1. The CDR3 totals 15 residues. J gave up 5 bases and V 4 bases, and 9 bases lay outside the gene matches. Germline CDR1 is LNHDA and CDR2 is SQIVND (reference sequence). DNA for the CDR3: TGTGCCAGTAGTAGTGCGACAGGGGGGTACGACGAGCAGTACTTC. Its translation is CASSSATGGYDEQYF.

This sequence joins TRBV6-5 and TRBJ2-3, with a possible D match to TRBD2 (7 bases). Germline CDR1 and CDR2: MNHEY and SVGAGI. Trimming took off 0 bases at V and 6 bases at J, with 16 bases between the two ends. The CDR3 loop spans 16 amino acids. In DNA, the CDR3 is TGTGCCAGCAGTTACTCGGGGGCGGGAGCGGGGGATACGCAGTATTTT. Protein: CASSYSGAGAGDTQYF.

V is TRBV28 and J is TRBJ2-7, with TRBD1 matching over 11 bases. This CDR3 contains 17 residues. CDR1 and CDR2 (germline): MDHEN, SYDVKM. V dropped 5 bases and J dropped 3; count of bases not matched to a gene: 12. The CDR3 is CASSAAPGTGGGYEQYF. In nucleotides, the CDR3 is TGTGCCAGCAGTGCCGCCCCCGGGACAGGGGGTGGCTACGAGCAGTACTTC.

This clone was counted only a few times. The chain carries TRBV4-1 and TRBJ2-3, with 8 bases identical to TRBD2. The CDR3 is made up of 16 amino acids. CDR1 and CDR2 (germline): MGHRA, YSYEKL. J was trimmed by 0 bases and V by 6 bases; bases with no gene match: 8. This chain's CDR3 is CASSYAPSGSTDTQYF. CDR3 coding DNA: TGCGCCAGCAGTTACGCACCTAGCGGGAGCACAGATACGCAGTATTTT.

The chain has TRBV28 and TRBJ1-4; TRBD1 aligns across 8 bases. Germline-derived CDR1 and CDR2 are MDHEN and SYDVKM. This CDR3 spans 17 amino acids. J was trimmed by 0 bases and V by 6 bases; bases with no gene match: 9. For the CDR3, the DNA is TGTGCCAGCAGCTCGGACAGGGTGGGTGCAACTAATGAAAAACTGTTTTTT. This gives the protein CASSSDRVGATNEKLFF.

This chain connects TRBV6-6 to TRBJ1-1; D possibly corresponds to TRBD1 (6 bases). CDR1 and CDR2 (germline): MNHNY, SVGAGI (reference sequence). The CDR3 is 14 residues long. The V end was cut by 2 bases, the J end by 6 bases, with 13 bases between. In nucleotides, the CDR3 is TGTGCCAGCAGTTACCGAGTGACAGGTGCTGAAGCTTTCTTT. Its protein product is CASSYRVTGAEAFF.

The sample holds a few counts of this clone. The gene calls are TRBV28 and TRBJ1-2; D is ambiguous. With 10 bases removed from V and 11 bases from J, the gap between germline ends came to 8 bases. The germline CDR1 and CDR2 sequences are MDHEN and SYDVKM. This CDR3 is 8 amino acids long. The CDR3 loop is CAIDWYTF. The CDR3 DNA is TGTGCCATTGACTGGTACACCTTC.

The rearrangement uses TRBV19 and TRBJ2-6, with 7 bases fitting TRBD2. The CDR3 runs to 16 residues. CDR1 is LNHDA, CDR2 SQIVND, per germline (reference sequence). V trimming: 1 base; J trimming: 4 bases; junction bases outside the gene matches: 4. Written as DNA, the CDR3 is TGTGCCAGTAGTATAGGGGAGGGATCGGGGGCCAACGTCCTGACTTTC. Protein product: CASSIGEGSGANVLTF.

For the CDR3, the DNA is TGTGCCAGCAGCTTGGATGGCGGGTTTTCCAGCAATCAGCCCCAGCATTTT. This gives the protein CASSLDGGFSSNQPQHF. The chain recombines TRBV5-4 with TRBJ1-5; D is uncertain. CDR1 SGHNT and CDR2 YYREEE come from the germline V gene (reference sequence). Trimming shortened V by 0 bases and J by 1 base, and 14 bases separated the two germline ends. CDR3 length: 17 amino acids.

The rearrangement links TRBV4-1 to TRBJ2-5, with 7 bases identical to TRBD2. The DNA end favors TRBJ2-7, so the J call may be wrong. The CDR3 sequence is 15 residues long. Per germline, CDR1 MGHRA and CDR2 YSYEKL. In nucleotides, the CDR3 is TGCGCCAGCAGCCAAGAGACTAGCAGCTCCTACGAGCAGTACTTC. It is translated as CASSQETSSSYEQYF.

The sample holds a few counts of this clone. This chain links TRBV6-6 with TRBJ1-1, with D maybe TRBD1 (6 bases). CDR3 length: 15 residues. The germline V gene has CDR1 MNHNY and CDR2 SVGAGI (reference sequence). The germline V and J ends were trimmed by 0 bases and 0 bases, with 8 bases remaining between them. CDR3 region: CASSYSNRVNTEAFF. In DNA, the CDR3 is TGTGCCAGCAGTTACTCGAACAGGGTGAACACTGAAGCTTTCTTT.

The chain joins TRBV29-1 to TRBJ2-3; D gene unclear. CDR3 size: 14 residues. CDR1 and CDR2 from the germline V gene are SQVTM and ANQGSEA. Trimming stripped 3 bases from V and 2 bases from J, with 12 bases between. The CDR3 reads CSVELATFTDTQYF. The CDR3 DNA reads TGCAGCGTTGAGTTAGCTACCTTCACAGATACGCAGTATTTT.

The chain carries TRBV6-6 and TRBJ2-3; D may be TRBD2 (5 bases). This CDR3 contains 14 residues. V lost 7 bases and J lost 1, with 12 bases in between. Germline-derived CDR1 and CDR2 are MNHNY and SVGAGI (reference sequence). CDR3 loop: CASITAGGTDTQYF. CDR3 sequence (DNA): TGTGCCAGCATTACCGCGGGTGGCACAGATACGCAGTATTTT.

V is TRBV5-4 and J is TRBJ1-6; TRBD1 matches 7 bases. V lost 2 bases and J lost 7; bases outside the gene matches: 6. From germline, CDR1 is SGHNT and CDR2 YYREEE (reference sequence). The CDR3 has 15 amino acids. The CDR3 region is CASSFRDRVNSPLHF. The CDR3 nucleotides are TGTGCCAGCAGCTTCCGAGACAGGGTAAATTCACCCCTCCACTTT. The complete variable domain, with remaining parts taken from reference TRBV5-4 and TRBJ1-6, reads ETGVTQSPTHLIKTRGQQVTLRCSSQSGHNTVSWYQQALGQGPQFIFQYYREEENGRGNFPPRFSGLQFPNYSSELNVNALELDDSALYLCASSFRDRVNSPLHFGNGTRLTVT.

This clone was recorded many times. V usage is TRBV6-4 and J usage is TRBJ2-6, with TRBD1 matching 7 bases. The V gene's germline CDR1 is MRHNA and CDR2 SNTAGT. The V segment lost 2 bases and the J segment 3 bases; nucleotides outside the gene matches: 1. The CDR3 consists of 15 residues. CDR3 amino acids: CASSDRQGGANVLTF. The DNA of the CDR3 is TGTGCCAGCAGTGACCGACAGGGTGGGGCCAACGTCCTGACTTTC.

This clone appeared a single time. This chain connects TRBV13 to TRBJ1-1; 8 nucleotides match TRBD1. The germline V gene has CDR1 PRHDT and CDR2 FYEKMQ (reference sequence). This CDR3 contains 17 residues. V gave up 5 bases and J gave up 1 base; unmatched junction bases: 12. In DNA form, the CDR3 reads TGTGCCAGCAGCGCGACCAGGGGGCAGAGGGGGAACACTGAAGCTTTCTTT. Translating it yields CASSATRGQRGNTEAFF.

The chain links TRBV7-6 to TRBJ2-2; D gene unclear. The V and J ends lost 2 bases and 5 bases respectively, with 3 bases between them. The CDR3 loop spans 12 amino acids. From germline, CDR1 is SGHVS and CDR2 FNYEAQ. CDR3 region: CASSLRTGELFF. In DNA, the CDR3 is TGTGCCAGCAGCTTACGTACCGGGGAGCTGTTTTTT.